This TCR beta chain was documented in a study of blood T cell repertoires in COVID-19. TCRdb keeps only in-frame clones here, not all; method: immunoSEQ multiplex PCR. The table records roughly 160,000 clones, 80% to 85% of them present only once. Per the germline V gene, CDR1 is DFQATT and CDR2 is SNEGSKA (reference sequence). This CDR3 is built from 11 residues. About this clone: The junction and the germline gene differ at one end; a read error may be behind it.

This chain uses TRBV20-1 with TRBJ2-1; tentative D call: TRBD1 (6 bases). This clonotype originated in a woman aged 55-70 years with acute or convalescent COVID-19. Sequencing was carried out using peripheral blood. The CDR3 sequence is CSARWGQRTLF. In nucleotides, the CDR3 is TGCAGTGCTAGATGGGGGCAGAGGACCCTCTTC.